The T cell receptor beta chain described here comes from a study of Tregs in tolerant kidney transplant recipients. The ends were cut back, 4 bases at V and 3 bases at J, with 17 bases in the middle. Germline CDR1 SGHRS, CDR2 YFSETQ. The CDR3 totals 15 residues. Clones were sequenced by immunoSEQ multiplex PCR, and TCRdb holds only the in-frame ones, with some missing. Of nearly 95,000 clones in the sample, 80% to 95% were seen once. The sequence came from a human donor who received a combined kidney and bone marrow transplant. V gene TRBV5-1 combines with J gene TRBJ2-7, with D perhaps matching TRBD1 (5 bases). Sample: CD4+ T cells from blood, taken before the transplant. CDR3 residues: CASSLLSGALYEQYF. For the CDR3, the DNA is TGCGCCAGCAGCCTGCTTAGTGGGGCCCTCTACGAGCAGTACTTC.